This T cell receptor beta chain was sequenced in a study of vaccination and CD4 T cells after COVID-19. About this clonotype itself: Its antigen remains unidentified.

Sequenced with the Oncomine TCR Beta short-read assay was DNA taken from cultured CD4+ T cells. TCRdb analysed the PCR reads with MiXCR anew, one entry per CDR3 protein. The data contain over 15,000 distinct CDR3 sequences, 52% of them singletons. This sample's treatment: approximately 9-day PBMC culture with coronavirus spike peptide pools or control peptides (ViraFEST assay). TCR sequencing followed the expansion of antigen-specific T cells with peptide pools in ViraFEST. The sequence came from a human donor who had recovered from COVID-19. Sequencing was done on a sample of CD4+ T cells from blood, cultured in vitro.

The CDR3 region is CASSAYRGTGEQYF. In DNA, the CDR3 is TGTGCCAGCAGTGCCTACAGGGGGACTGGAGAGCAGTACTTC. The chain couples TRBV27 to TRBJ2-7; 8 nucleotides agree with TRBD1. Germline CDR1 and CDR2: MNHEY and SMNVEV (reference sequence). The CDR3 is 14 residues long. With 5 bases clipped from V and 7 bases from J, the junction kept 10 bases outside the gene matches.